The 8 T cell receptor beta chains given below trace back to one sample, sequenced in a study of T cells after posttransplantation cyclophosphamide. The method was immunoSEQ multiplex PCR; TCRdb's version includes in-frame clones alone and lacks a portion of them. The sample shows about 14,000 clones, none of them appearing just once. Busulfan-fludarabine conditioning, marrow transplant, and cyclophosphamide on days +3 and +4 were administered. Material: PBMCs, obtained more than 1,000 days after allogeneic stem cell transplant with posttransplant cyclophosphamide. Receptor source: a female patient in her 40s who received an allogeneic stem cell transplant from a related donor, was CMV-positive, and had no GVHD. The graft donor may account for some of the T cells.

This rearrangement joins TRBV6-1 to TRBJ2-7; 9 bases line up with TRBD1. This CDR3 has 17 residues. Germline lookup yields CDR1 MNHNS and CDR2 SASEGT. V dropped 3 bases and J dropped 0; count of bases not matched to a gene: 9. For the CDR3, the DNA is TGTGCCAGCAGTGACCACGGACAGGGGAGCTTCTCCTACGAGCAGTACTTC. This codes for CASSDHGQGSFSYEQYF.

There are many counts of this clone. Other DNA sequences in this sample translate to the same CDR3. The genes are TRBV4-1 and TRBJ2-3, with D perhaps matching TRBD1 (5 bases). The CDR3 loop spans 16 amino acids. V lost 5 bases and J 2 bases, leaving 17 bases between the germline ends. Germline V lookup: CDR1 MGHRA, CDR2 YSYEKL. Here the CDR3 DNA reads TGCGCCAGCAGCACACCTCCCAGGGAACCCACAGATACGCAGTATTTT. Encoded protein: CASSTPPREPTDTQYF.

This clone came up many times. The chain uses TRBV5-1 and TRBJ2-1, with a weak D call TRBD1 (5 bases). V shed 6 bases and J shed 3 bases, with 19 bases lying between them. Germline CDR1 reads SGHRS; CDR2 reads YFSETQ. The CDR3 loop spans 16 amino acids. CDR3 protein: CASNHGRVGDYNEQFF. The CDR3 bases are TGCGCCAGCAACCATGGCCGTGTAGGGGACTACAATGAGCAGTTCTTC. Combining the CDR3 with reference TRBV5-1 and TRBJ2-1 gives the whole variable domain KAGVTQTPRYLIKTRGQQVTLSCSPISGHRSVSWYQQTPGQGLQFLFEYFSETQRNKGNFPGRFSGRQFSNSRSEMNVSTLELGDSALYLCASNHGRVGDYNEQFFGPGTRLTVL.

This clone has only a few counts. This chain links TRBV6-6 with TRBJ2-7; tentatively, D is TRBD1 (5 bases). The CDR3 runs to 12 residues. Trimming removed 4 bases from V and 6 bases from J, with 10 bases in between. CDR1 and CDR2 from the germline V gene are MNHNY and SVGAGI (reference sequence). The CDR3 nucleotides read TGTGCCAGCAGTTCCCAGGGTAGCGAGCAGTACTTC. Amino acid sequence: CASSSQGSEQYF.

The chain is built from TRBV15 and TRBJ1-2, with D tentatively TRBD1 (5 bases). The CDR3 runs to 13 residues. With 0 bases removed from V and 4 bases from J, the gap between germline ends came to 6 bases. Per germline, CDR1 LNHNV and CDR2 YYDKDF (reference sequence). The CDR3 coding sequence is TGTGCCACCAGCAGAGATGGGGCCTATGGCTACACCTTC. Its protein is CATSRDGAYGYTF.

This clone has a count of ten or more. CDR3 nucleotides: TGTGCCAGCAGCTTCGGTGTGGTGTTCCTCTACAATGAGCAGTTCTTC. Translated, it gives CASSFGVVFLYNEQFF. The V call is TRBV7-9, the J call TRBJ2-1, with no clear D. This CDR3 comprises 16 residues. Per the germline V gene, CDR1 is SEHNR and CDR2 is FQNEAQ (reference sequence). V dropped 3 bases and J dropped 3 bases, with 15 bases sitting between them.

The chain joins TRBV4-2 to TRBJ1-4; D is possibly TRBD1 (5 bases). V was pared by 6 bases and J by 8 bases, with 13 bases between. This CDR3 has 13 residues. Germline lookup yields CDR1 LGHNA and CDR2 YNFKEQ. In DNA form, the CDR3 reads TGTGCCAGCAGACCGAACACAGGAGAAAAACTGTTTTTT. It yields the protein CASRPNTGEKLFF.

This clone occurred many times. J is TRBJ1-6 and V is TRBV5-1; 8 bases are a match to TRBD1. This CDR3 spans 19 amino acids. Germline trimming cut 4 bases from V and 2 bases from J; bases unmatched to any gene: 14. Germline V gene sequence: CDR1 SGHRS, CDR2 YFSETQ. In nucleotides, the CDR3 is TGCGCCAGCAGCATGACGAGACAGGGGTCCCCCCCCTATAATTCACCCCTCCACTTT. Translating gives CASSMTRQGSPPYNSPLHF.